This TCR beta chain came from a study of cytomegalovirus exposure and HLA in healthy donors. Study as a whole: Of around 400 genotyped donors, 81% grouped in the Caucasian-associated ancestry cluster. Findings and caveats of the study: DRB1 showed the most TCR associations and HLA-C the fewest in a later analysis, as rates varied by HLA locus. In a later analysis, HLA-associated beta chains showed higher expansion and lower generation probabilities than comparable chains.

About this clone itself: Its antigen is unknown.

PCR was performed using 60 Vbeta and 13 Jbeta primers. Per the original methods: An analysis that came later counted roughly 87 million unique TCR beta chains, roughly 11 million shared. Libraries were prepared by immunoSEQ multiplex PCR; TCRdb keeps only in-frame clonotypes and omits some of them. V and J calls and clone size are as listed in that table; D and trimming were resolved from the DNA. The sample consists of under 300,000 clones, around 90% of them appearing once. Germline V CDR1 and CDR2: SNHLY, FYNNEI. V lost 6 bases to trimming and J lost 1 base; unmatched junction nucleotides: 6. The CDR3 runs 16 residues.

This chain links TRBV2 with TRBJ2-1, with 10 bases identical to TRBD1. Sample: PBMCs. This receptor was taken from a girl aged 2 to 10 in good health and CMV-seronegative. The CDR3 coding sequence is TGTGCCAGCAGCGGGGGGACAGGGGATTCCTACAATGAGCAGTTCTTC. It encodes CASSGGTGDSYNEQFF.